The 4 T cell receptor beta chains in this list originate from one sample, sequenced in a study of kidney transplant recipient with SARS-CoV-2 infection. TCRdb re-called the reads through MiXCR, storing one row per CDR3 protein. The sample yields fewer than 250,000 distinct CDR3 sequences, roughly 26% seen once. This specimen was a blood sample, taken at baseline and around day 120 from a kidney transplant recipient. The receptors stem from a young adult male patient who had COVID-19 and was a kidney transplant recipient. Some T cells may be supplied by the graft donor.

At least ten counts were recorded for this clonotype. The chain's CDR3 is CASSLNPGQINEKLFF. The CDR3 nucleotides are TGCGCCAGCAGCCTCAATCCGGGACAAATTAATGAAAAACTGTTTTTT. The rearrangement uses TRBV4-3 and TRBJ1-4; D is perhaps TRBD1 (6 bases). CDR1 is LGHNA, CDR2 YSLEER, per germline. Deletions cut 4 bases from V and 4 bases from J, with 16 bases between. The CDR3 runs to 16 residues.

This clonotype was seen a handful of times. The CDR3 spells CASSPRGLAGEETQYF. CDR3 nucleotides: TGTGCCAGCAGCCCTAGGGGGTTAGCGGGAGAAGAGACCCAGTACTTC. V is TRBV6-5 and J is TRBJ2-5; 9 bases line up with TRBD2. Germline CDR1 is MNHEY and CDR2 is SVGAGI. CDR3 length: 16 amino acids. V dropped 6 bases and J dropped 3; count of bases not matched to a gene: 11.

This clonotype was recorded many times. V usage is TRBV12-3 or TRBV12-4 and J usage is TRBJ2-1; 7 bases fit TRBD1. This CDR3 has 15 amino acids. V dropped 5 bases and J dropped 4; count of bases not matched to a gene: 8. The CDR3 DNA follows: TGTGCCAGCAGTCAAGGGACAGTGAGATACAATGAGCAGTTCTTC. Translation gives CASSQGTVRYNEQFF.

Concerning this clonotype: Since a much larger clone is just one base distant, this may be a read error. The rearrangement uses TRBV6-5 and TRBJ1-3; a possible D gene is TRBD1 (5 bases). V was trimmed by 5 bases and J by 4 bases, leaving 15 bases between them. This CDR3 contains 15 residues. The germline CDR1 and CDR2 sequences are MNHEY and SVGAGI. The CDR3 DNA reads as TGTGCCAGCAGTGATATGGGGCGGTCGGGAAACACCATATATTTT. This sequence encodes CASSDMGRSGNTIYF.